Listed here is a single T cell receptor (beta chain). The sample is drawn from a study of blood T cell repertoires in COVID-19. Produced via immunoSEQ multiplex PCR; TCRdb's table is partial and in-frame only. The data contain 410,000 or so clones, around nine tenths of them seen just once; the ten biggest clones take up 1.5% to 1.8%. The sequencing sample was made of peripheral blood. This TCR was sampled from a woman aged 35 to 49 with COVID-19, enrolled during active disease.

CDR3 sequence: CASTPGLAGGPGTGELFF. In nucleotides, the CDR3 is TGTGCCAGCACACCCGGACTAGCGGGGGGGCCGGGCACCGGGGAGCTGTTTTTT. The rearrangement uses TRBV27 and TRBJ2-2; 15 bases agree with TRBD2. Germline V CDR1 and CDR2: MNHEY, SMNVEV (reference sequence). The length of the CDR3 is 18 residues. Germline trimming cut 7 bases from V and 4 bases from J; bases unmatched to any gene: 10.